A selection of T cell receptor beta chains follows, all from one sample in a study of blood T cell repertoires in COVID-19. Data came from immunoSEQ multiplex PCR; TCRdb stores just in-frame clones and leaves some out. The repertoire includes about 300,000 clones, 65% to 90% of them detected once, and 3.5% to 4.5% sits in the top ten. Sequencing input: PBMCs or T cells enriched from blood (not recorded which). All receptors derive from a man aged 30 to 45 who had recovered from COVID-19. The CDR3 runs from the conserved cysteine through the conserved F or W. The D gene is left open where the match is weak. For some rows the clone size is stated as once, few or many, or as a class when expanded; others skip it.

j_call cdr3_length d_call clone_size v_call cdr3_aa cdr3_nt
TRBJ2-7 14 - - TRBV10-3 CAISRGEGGYEQYF TGTGCCATCTCCCGGGGGGAGGGGGGATACGAGCAGTACTTC
TRBJ1-4 14 - - TRBV19 CASNMGGLNEKLFF TGTGCCAGTAACATGGGAGGGCTCAATGAAAAACTGTTTTTT
TRBJ2-7 19 TRBD1 - TRBV19 CASSTYPFPQGQGAYEQYF TGTGCCAGTAGTACTTACCCATTCCCCCAGGGACAGGGGGCCTACGAGCAGTACTTC
TRBJ2-5 16 TRBD2 - TRBV24-1 CATSDRERGPKETQYF TGTGCCACCAGTGATAGAGAGCGGGGGCCAAAAGAGACCCAGTACTTC
TRBJ1-2 15 - - TRBV6-5 CASTKSGVMGYGYTF TGTGCCAGCACCAAAAGCGGGGTGATGGGCTATGGCTACACCTTC
TRBJ1-2 13 - - TRBV2 CASSHRTEYGYTF TGTGCCAGCAGTCACAGGACGGAGTATGGCTACACCTTC
TRBJ2-2 16 - - TRBV18 CASSPPGLRDTGELFF TGTGCCAGCTCACCACCGGGGCTCCGGGACACCGGGGAGCTGTTTTTT
TRBJ1-2 13 TRBD1 - TRBV19 CASSRDRVRGYTF TGTGCCAGTAGTAGGGACAGGGTCAGGGGCTACACCTTC
TRBJ1-1 14 TRBD1 - TRBV5-1 CASSPGQGRTEAFF TGCGCCAGCAGCCCCGGACAGGGTCGCACTGAAGCTTTCTTT
TRBJ2-2 13 - - TRBV27 CASSVAVSGELFF TGTGCCAGCAGTGTGGCAGTCTCCGGGGAGCTGTTTTTT
TRBJ2-1 18 TRBD2 - TRBV6-1 CASSAASGGPSSYNEQFF TGTGCCAGCAGTGCTGCTAGCGGGGGCCCGAGCTCCTACAATGAGCAGTTCTTC
TRBJ2-7 15 TRBD1 - TRBV28 CASSSGQVLTYEQYF TGTGCCAGCAGTTCTGGACAGGTCTTAACCTACGAGCAGTACTTC
TRBJ2-3 16 TRBD2 - TRBV6-1 CASSGNQREGTDTQYF TGTGCCAGCAGTGGAAACCAGCGGGAGGGCACAGATACGCAGTATTTT
TRBJ2-2 14 - - TRBV4-1 CASSQATVPGELFF TGCGCCAGCAGCCAGGCGACAGTACCCGGGGAGCTGTTTTTT
TRBJ1-3 13 TRBD1 - TRBV30 CAWSLGGRNTIYF TGTGCCTGGAGTTTAGGGGGCAGAAACACCATATATTTT
TRBJ1-6 14 - once TRBV15 CATSIKGDNSPLHF TGTGCCACCAGCATCAAGGGGGATAATTCACCCCTCCACTTT
TRBJ1-6 16 TRBD1 - TRBV19 CASSIVSGGIGSPLHF TGTGCCAGTAGTATAGTGTCAGGGGGAATCGGCTCACCCCTCCACTTT
TRBJ1-6 15 TRBD1 - TRBV18 CASSARQGDNSPLHF TGTGCCAGCTCAGCCCGACAGGGGGACAATTCACCCCTCCACTTT
TRBJ2-1 17 TRBD2 - TRBV10-3 CAISGLILAGGYNEQFF TGTGCCATCAGCGGACTAATTCTAGCGGGGGGGTACAATGAGCAGTTCTTC
TRBJ2-3 17 TRBD2 - TRBV12-5 CASGFLPSGTNADTQYF TGTGCTAGTGGTTTTCTGCCCTCCGGGACTAATGCGGATACGCAGTATTTT
TRBJ2-3 14 - - TRBV6-5 CASSSRGETDTQYF TGTGCCAGCAGTTCCCGGGGTGAAACAGATACGCAGTATTTT
TRBJ1-2 14 - - TRBV25-1 CASSPIGGGSGYTF TGTGCCAGCAGCCCTATAGGGGGGGGCAGTGGCTACACCTTC
TRBJ1-6 15 - - TRBV7-6 CASSYRGRGDSPLHF TGTGCCAGCAGCTACCGTGGGAGGGGGGATTCACCCCTCCACTTT
TRBJ1-4 15 TRBD1 - TRBV5-1 CASSAGTGLKEKLFF TGCGCCAGCAGCGCGGGGACAGGGTTAAAGGAAAAACTGTTTTTT
TRBJ2-5 18 TRBD2 - TRBV5-1 CASSLSSGSFSPGQTQYF TGCGCCAGCAGCTTGAGTAGCGGGAGCTTCTCCCCTGGGCAGACCCAGTACTTC
TRBJ1-1 12 - - TRBV19 CASSLGASEAFF TGTGCCAGTAGTCTGGGGGCCAGTGAAGCTTTCTTT
TRBJ2-5 18 - - TRBV18 CASSPLSRGISYQETQYF TGTGCCAGCTCACCCCTAAGCCGGGGTATCTCGTACCAAGAGACCCAGTACTTC
TRBJ1-2 14 - - TRBV3-1/TRBV3-2 CASSQLNRGGGYTF TGTGCCAGCAGCCAATTAAACCGCGGCGGTGGCTACACCTTC
TRBJ2-2 19 TRBD2 - TRBV19 CASSIGPVRKRGGHGELFF TGTGCCAGTAGTATCGGCCCCGTCCGGAAGCGGGGGGGCCACGGGGAGCTGTTTTTT
TRBJ2-5 13 - - TRBV28 CASSTGTMETQYF TGTGCCAGCAGTACAGGGACGATGGAGACCCAGTACTTC
TRBJ2-7 16 - - TRBV27 CASSLAGRTLPYEQYF TGTGCCAGCAGTTTAGCCGGTAGGACACTCCCCTACGAGCAGTACTTC
TRBJ2-1 15 TRBD2 - TRBV5-4 CASSLSSGGKNEQFF TGTGCCAGCAGCTTGAGTAGCGGGGGAAAAAATGAGCAGTTCTTC
TRBJ1-6 15 - - TRBV5-4 CASSFGTQYNSPLHF TGTGCCAGCAGCTTCGGGACACAATATAATTCACCCCTCCACTTT
TRBJ1-1 15 TRBD1 - TRBV5-1 CASSLARQGRTEAFF TGCGCCAGCAGCTTGGCACGACAGGGCCGTACTGAAGCTTTCTTT
TRBJ2-3 16 - - TRBV2 CASSEFGRDFTDTQYF TGTGCCAGCAGTGAATTCGGTCGGGATTTCACAGATACGCAGTATTTT
TRBJ2-2 16 TRBD1 once TRBV10-3 CAISGVGQGSTGELFF TGTGCCATCAGTGGAGTGGGACAGGGGAGCACCGGGGAGCTGTTTTTT
TRBJ1-1 15 - - TRBV4-1 CASSPRSGRGTEAFF TGCGCCAGCAGCCCAAGATCGGGTCGGGGGACTGAAGCTTTCTTT
TRBJ2-1 15 - - TRBV19 CASSIFRGAYNEQFF TGTGCCAGTAGTATATTCAGGGGGGCCTACAATGAGCAGTTCTTC
TRBJ2-1 13 TRBD2 - TRBV2 CASSSTSGYEQFF TGTGCCAGCAGTTCGACTAGCGGGTATGAGCAGTTCTTC
TRBJ2-3 15 TRBD2 - TRBV11-3 CASSSLAGGTDTQYF TGTGCCAGCAGTTCACTAGCGGGGGGGACAGATACGCAGTATTTT
TRBJ2-7 12 - - TRBV18 CASSQRDYEQYF TGTGCCAGCTCACAGAGAGACTACGAGCAGTACTTC
TRBJ2-1 17 - - TRBV2 CASSDNSLLVPYNEQFF TGTGCCAGCAGTGATAACTCTCTCCTAGTTCCCTACAATGAGCAGTTCTTC
TRBJ1-2 14 - - TRBV2 CASSALTVIYGYTF TGTGCCAGCAGCGCCCTTACAGTAATCTATGGCTACACCTTC
TRBJ2-7 14 - - TRBV7-9 CASSQNFNSYEQYF TGTGCCAGCAGTCAAAACTTTAACTCCTACGAGCAGTACTTC
TRBJ2-7 13 TRBD1 - TRBV30 CACWTGESYEQYF TGTGCCTGTTGGACAGGTGAATCCTACGAGCAGTACTTC
TRBJ1-6 17 - - TRBV28 CASSLGSGATYNSPLHF TGTGCCAGCAGTTTGGGATCAGGGGCCACCTATAATTCACCCCTCCACTTT
TRBJ1-1 13 - - TRBV19 CASSIYGNTEAFF TGTGCCAGTAGTATATACGGGAACACTGAAGCTTTCTTT
TRBJ1-2 13 TRBD1 - TRBV2 CASSQTGGGGYTF TGTGCCAGCAGTCAGACAGGGGGTGGTGGCTACACCTTC